A selection of T cell receptor beta chains follows, all from one sample in a study of T cells in localized non-small cell lung cancer. Data came from immunoSEQ multiplex PCR; TCRdb stores just in-frame clones and leaves some out. The sample carries 31,000 or so clones, 70% to 90% recorded once. This specimen was peripheral blood, taken before any cancer treatment. Receptor source: a woman aged 35 to 70 with stage I lung adenocarcinoma. Each CDR3 is given with its conserved first and last residue. D genes are given only for firm matches. Some rows mark clone size as missing; the rest say once, few, many or name a class of expanded clone.

d_call: -; j_call: TRBJ2-2; v_call: TRBV7-9; cdr3_length: 17; clone_size: -; cdr3_aa: CASSLVGTYINTGELFF; cdr3_nt: TGTGCCAGCAGCTTAGTTGGGACTTATATTAACACCGGGGAGCTGTTTTTT
d_call: TRBD1; j_call: TRBJ1-6; v_call: TRBV5-6; cdr3_length: 15; clone_size: -; cdr3_aa: CASSLTGGRNSPLHF; cdr3_nt: TGTGCCAGCAGCCTCACAGGGGGGAGGAATTCACCCCTCCACTTT
d_call: TRBD2; j_call: TRBJ2-1; v_call: TRBV29-1; cdr3_length: 17; clone_size: once; cdr3_aa: CSVAGLAGGSSYNEQFF; cdr3_nt: TGCAGCGTTGCTGGGCTAGCGGGAGGCAGCTCCTACAATGAGCAGTTCTTC
d_call: -; j_call: TRBJ1-5; v_call: TRBV30; cdr3_length: 15; clone_size: -; cdr3_aa: CAWSLPGPRNQPQHF; cdr3_nt: TGTGCCTGGAGTCTTCCGGGGCCAAGAAATCAGCCCCAGCATTTT
d_call: -; j_call: TRBJ1-1; v_call: TRBV5-1; cdr3_length: 15; clone_size: -; cdr3_aa: CASRDQGRGGTEAFF; cdr3_nt: TGCGCCAGCAGAGATCAAGGGCGTGGGGGCACTGAAGCTTTCTTT
d_call: TRBD1; j_call: TRBJ1-6; v_call: TRBV7-3; cdr3_length: 16; clone_size: -; cdr3_aa: CASSLNPGQGSSPLHF; cdr3_nt: TGTGCCAGCAGCTTAAACCCCGGACAGGGGAGTTCACCCCTCCACTTT
d_call: TRBD2; j_call: TRBJ2-1; v_call: TRBV28; cdr3_length: 15; clone_size: -; cdr3_aa: CASSSPAGGPNEQFF; cdr3_nt: TGTGCCAGCAGTTCCCCGGCGGGGGGGCCCAATGAGCAGTTCTTC
d_call: TRBD1; j_call: TRBJ1-1; v_call: TRBV18; cdr3_length: 16; clone_size: -; cdr3_aa: CASSLQTGGGFTEAFF; cdr3_nt: TGTGCCAGCTCACTTCAGACAGGGGGCGGTTTCACTGAAGCTTTCTTT
d_call: -; j_call: TRBJ1-6; v_call: TRBV27; cdr3_length: 16; clone_size: -; cdr3_aa: CASSPLGDDYNSPLHF; cdr3_nt: TGTGCCAGCAGCCCCCTTGGGGATGACTATAATTCACCCCTCCACTTT
d_call: TRBD1; j_call: TRBJ2-1; v_call: TRBV7-6; cdr3_length: 12; clone_size: -; cdr3_aa: CASSIQGGVQFF; cdr3_nt: TGTGCCAGCAGCATACAGGGGGGCGTGCAGTTCTTC
d_call: -; j_call: TRBJ2-3; v_call: TRBV5-1; cdr3_length: 13; clone_size: once; cdr3_aa: CASRPGETDTQYF; cdr3_nt: TGCGCCAGCAGGCCGGGGGAAACAGATACGCAGTATTTT
d_call: -; j_call: TRBJ1-4; v_call: TRBV27; cdr3_length: 14; clone_size: -; cdr3_aa: CASSSVATNEKLFF; cdr3_nt: TGTGCCAGCAGTTCCGTGGCAACTAATGAAAAACTGTTTTTT
d_call: -; j_call: TRBJ2-4; v_call: TRBV28; cdr3_length: 12; clone_size: -; cdr3_aa: CAAGSTKNIQYF; cdr3_nt: TGTGCCGCCGGGTCCACCAAAAACATTCAGTACTTC
d_call: -; j_call: TRBJ2-5; v_call: TRBV28; cdr3_length: 15; clone_size: -; cdr3_aa: CASSVTGTNKETQYF; cdr3_nt: TGTGCCAGCAGTGTCACCGGGACAAATAAAGAGACCCAGTACTTC
d_call: -; j_call: TRBJ2-1; v_call: TRBV11-2; cdr3_length: 15; clone_size: -; cdr3_aa: CASSLVRETYNEQFF; cdr3_nt: TGTGCCAGCAGCTTAGTGAGGGAGACCTACAATGAGCAGTTCTTC
d_call: TRBD2; j_call: TRBJ2-1; v_call: TRBV9; cdr3_length: 16; clone_size: few; cdr3_aa: CASSVGRTSGDNEQFF; cdr3_nt: TGTGCCAGCAGCGTAGGCAGGACTAGCGGCGACAATGAGCAGTTCTTC
d_call: -; j_call: TRBJ2-1; v_call: TRBV27; cdr3_length: 15; clone_size: -; cdr3_aa: CASSVQGGLFDEQFF; cdr3_nt: TGTGCCAGCAGTGTACAGGGAGGGCTTTTCGATGAGCAGTTCTTC
d_call: -; j_call: TRBJ2-7; v_call: TRBV6-5; cdr3_length: 16; clone_size: once; cdr3_aa: CASSYSPTNPRYEQYF; cdr3_nt: TGTGCCAGCAGTTACTCTCCGACAAACCCCAGGTACGAGCAGTACTTC
d_call: -; j_call: TRBJ1-1; v_call: TRBV19; cdr3_length: 13; clone_size: -; cdr3_aa: CASIPGQNTEAFF; cdr3_nt: TGTGCCAGTATCCCGGGTCAGAACACTGAAGCTTTCTTT
d_call: -; j_call: TRBJ1-1; v_call: TRBV29-1; cdr3_length: 13; clone_size: -; cdr3_aa: CSVSFRSGTEAFF; cdr3_nt: TGCAGCGTGTCATTTAGATCGGGCACTGAAGCTTTCTTT
d_call: -; j_call: TRBJ2-3; v_call: TRBV5-1; cdr3_length: 15; clone_size: -; cdr3_aa: CASSLQHPSTDTQYF; cdr3_nt: TGCGCCAGCAGTTTACAGCACCCTAGCACAGATACGCAGTATTTT
d_call: TRBD1; j_call: TRBJ1-2; v_call: TRBV30; cdr3_length: 12; clone_size: -; cdr3_aa: CAWRYAGGGYTF; cdr3_nt: TGTGCCTGGAGATACGCAGGGGGTGGCTACACCTTC
d_call: -; j_call: TRBJ2-1; v_call: TRBV11-2; cdr3_length: 14; clone_size: few; cdr3_aa: CASSLAGVYNEQFF; cdr3_nt: TGTGCCAGCAGCTTAGCGGGGGTCTACAATGAGCAGTTCTTC
d_call: TRBD1; j_call: TRBJ2-7; v_call: TRBV7-6; cdr3_length: 14; clone_size: -; cdr3_aa: CASGPGTGAYEQYF; cdr3_nt: TGTGCCAGCGGACCCGGGACAGGGGCCTACGAGCAGTACTTC
d_call: TRBD1; j_call: TRBJ1-6; v_call: TRBV27; cdr3_length: 14; clone_size: once; cdr3_aa: CASSRGQGGSPLHF; cdr3_nt: TGTGCCAGCAGTCGGGGGCAGGGGGGGTCACCCCTCCACTTT
d_call: -; j_call: TRBJ2-5; v_call: TRBV6-1; cdr3_length: 12; clone_size: -; cdr3_aa: CASKNSQETQYF; cdr3_nt: TGTGCCAGCAAGAACAGTCAAGAGACCCAGTACTTC
d_call: TRBD1; j_call: TRBJ2-1; v_call: TRBV9; cdr3_length: 15; clone_size: once; cdr3_aa: CASSVTGGFYNEQFF; cdr3_nt: TGTGCCAGCAGCGTTACAGGGGGTTTCTACAATGAGCAGTTCTTC
d_call: -; j_call: TRBJ1-4; v_call: TRBV18; cdr3_length: 14; clone_size: -; cdr3_aa: CVSSLSEHNEKLFF; cdr3_nt: TGTGTCAGCTCACTTTCGGAGCATAATGAAAAACTGTTTTTT